This T cell receptor beta chain appears in the sequencing data of a study of T cell responses to AZD1222 COVID-19 vaccine. Study summary: Pooling of second doses given at about 4 or about 12 weeks was done.

The CDR3 totals 15 residues. The germline CDR1 and CDR2 sequences are SGHRS and YFSETQ. Between the trimmed V and J ends, which lost 4 bases and 3 bases, there was a span of 14 bases. Whole-study results and caveats: Donors were mostly white British, more females; clonal diversity possibly underestimated. Regions left unmutated in variants are reportedly the target of nearly half of spike-specific TCRs. Seropositivity was recorded at baseline in only a handful of AZD1222 recipients.

This clone was recorded a few times. Its antigen is unidentified. The protocol was immunoSEQ multiplex PCR, while the TCRdb copy is restricted to in-frame clones and leaves out a portion. The data hold 120,000 or so clones, with around nine tenths observed a single time. The sequence derives from an adult in good health. This specimen consisted of peripheral blood, obtained on day 0 of AZD1222 vaccination. V and J are TRBV5-1 and TRBJ1-3, with D possibly matching TRBD1 (6 bases). Here the CDR3 reads CASSRDPGDGNTIYF. DNA of the CDR3: TGCGCCAGCAGCCGAGACCCAGGGGATGGAAACACCATATATTTT. Filled out from reference TRBV5-1 and TRBJ1-3, the complete variable domain reads KAGVTQTPRYLIKTRGQQVTLSCSPISGHRSVSWYQQTPGQGLQFLFEYFSETQRNKGNFPGRFSGRQFSNSRSEMNVSTLELGDSALYLCASSRDPGDGNTIYFGEGSWLTVV.